This entry describes one TCR beta chain. Antigen: not known. CD45RA-negative memory and CD45RA+ naive subsets were split from the CD4+ cells. The source of the sample is a study of shared clonotypes between healthy human individuals. Broader study findings: Expectations were that clonotype sharing among donors would be affected by sequencing depth.

Libraries were prepared by immunoSEQ multiplex PCR; TCRdb keeps only in-frame clonotypes and omits some of them. The sample shows over a million clones, about 77% of them seen only once. With V trimmed by 2 bases and J by 3 bases, 12 bases remained unmatched. CDR3 length: 18 amino acids. Germline loops: CDR1 SGHDT, CDR2 YYEEEE. The V call is TRBV5-6, the J call TRBJ2-1, with TRBD2 matching 9 bases. Sequenced input: memory CD4+ T cells sorted from blood. Subset noted: CD45RA-negative fraction. The receptor was derived from a man younger than 30 in good health. The CDR3 is CASSFLAGPAGGYNEQFF. The CDR3 bases are TGTGCCAGCAGCTTTTTGGCGGGGCCAGCGGGAGGCTACAATGAGCAGTTCTTC.